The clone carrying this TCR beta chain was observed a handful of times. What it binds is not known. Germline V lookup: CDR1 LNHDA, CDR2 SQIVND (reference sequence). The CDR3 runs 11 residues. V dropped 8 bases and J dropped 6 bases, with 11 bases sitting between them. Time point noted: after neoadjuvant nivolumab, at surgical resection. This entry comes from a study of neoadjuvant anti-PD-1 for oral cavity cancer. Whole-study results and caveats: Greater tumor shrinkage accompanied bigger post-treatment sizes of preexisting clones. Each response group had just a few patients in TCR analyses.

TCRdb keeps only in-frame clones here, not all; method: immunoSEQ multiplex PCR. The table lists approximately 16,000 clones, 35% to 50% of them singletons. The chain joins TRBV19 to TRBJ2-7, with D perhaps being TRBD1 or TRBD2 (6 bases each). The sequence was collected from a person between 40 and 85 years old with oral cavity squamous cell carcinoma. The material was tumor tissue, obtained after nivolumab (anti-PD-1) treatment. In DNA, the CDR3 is TGTGCCAGTGGAGGGGGGCGCGAGCAGTACTTC. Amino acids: CASGGGREQYF.